Below are 24 T cell receptor beta chains sequenced from a single sample in a study of blood T cell repertoires in COVID-19. Only in-frame clones appear in the TCRdb table, and some are missing; sequencing was by immunoSEQ multiplex PCR. The data hold about 98,000 clones, with about 80% observed a single time. The sample consisted of peripheral blood. These receptors all come from a human donor in a cohort sampled during active COVID-19.

The chain is built from TRBV4-3 and TRBJ1-5; 7 bases are a match to TRBD1. Germline CDR1 and CDR2: LGHNA and YSLEER. The CDR3 loop spans 13 amino acids. V gave up 3 bases and J gave up 7 bases; unmatched junction bases: 3. DNA for the CDR3: TGCGCCAGCAGCCAGTACAGGGGACAGCCCCAGCATTTT. Its protein is CASSQYRGQPQHF.

The genes are TRBV29-1 and TRBJ2-3, with 7 bases matching TRBD2. V was clipped by 1 base and J by 0 bases; unmatched bases: 1. The germline V gene encodes CDR1 SQVTM and CDR2 ANQGSEA. The CDR3 runs 14 residues. The CDR3 DNA reads as TGCAGCGTTGAAGGACTAGCCAGCACAGATACGCAGTATTTT. As protein: CSVEGLASTDTQYF.

This chain connects TRBV3-1 (or the pseudogene TRBV3-2) to TRBJ1-1, with D tentatively TRBD1 (5 bases). From germline, CDR1 is LGHDT and CDR2 YNNKEL (reference sequence). Trimming pared 0 bases from V and 1 base from J, leaving 12 bases between. The CDR3 has 16 residues. CDR3 amino acids: CASSQDLTVRNTEAFF. The DNA of the CDR3 is TGTGCCAGCAGCCAAGATCTGACAGTGAGGAACACTGAAGCTTTCTTT.

The chain employs TRBV6-7 and TRBJ2-3; unclear D gene. TRBV6-7 has ORF status, its function being uncertain. The CDR3 contains 11 residues. The V end lost 6 bases, the J end lost 4 bases, and 5 bases lay between the germline ends. This CDR3 reads CASSRADTQYF. The CDR3 DNA sequence: TGTGCCAGCAGCCGGGCAGATACGCAGTATTTT.

This clone has only a few counts. This rearrangement joins TRBV4-3 to TRBJ1-5, with 7 bases identical to TRBD1. Losses at the gene ends were 4 bases for V and 6 bases for J; bases not matched to a gene: 6. The CDR3 covers 14 residues. The V gene's germline CDR1 is LGHNA and CDR2 YSLEER. For the CDR3, the DNA is TGCGCCAGCAGCCGAACAGGGGCAAGTCAGCCCCAGCATTTT. Protein product: CASSRTGASQPQHF.

The chain combines TRBV5-1 with TRBJ1-3, with D unresolved. Germline CDR1 SGHRS, CDR2 YFSETQ. The CDR3 spans 15 residues. V was cut by 1 base and J by 0 bases, with 8 bases left in between. CDR3 residues: CASSLWHRSGNTIYF. The CDR3 nucleotides are TGCGCCAGCAGCTTGTGGCATCGCTCTGGAAACACCATATATTTT.

The chain recombines TRBV7-9 with TRBJ1-3, with 11 bases that match TRBD1. V shed 7 bases and J 0 bases; nucleotides not matched to a gene: 8. Germline lookup yields CDR1 SEHNR and CDR2 FQNEAQ (reference sequence). The CDR3 is made up of 17 amino acids. In nucleotides, the CDR3 is TGTGCCAGCATCAGGACAGGGGGCACCTACTCTGGAAACACCATATATTTT. Its translation: CASIRTGGTYSGNTIYF.

J is TRBJ2-7 and V is TRBV11-2, with 9 nucleotides matching TRBD1. Germline V gives CDR1 SGHAT, CDR2 FQNNGV. CDR3 length equals 15 residues. V shed 5 bases, J shed 3 bases, and the junction held 8 bases outside the gene matches. The CDR3 DNA follows: TGTGCCAGCAGCCCCGCCGGGACAGGGATCTACGAGCAGTACTTC. The encoded protein is CASSPAGTGIYEQYF.

The CDR3 bases are TGTGCCAGTAGTTCCTTGACAGGGCGGAATTCACCCCTCCACTTT. It specifies CASSSLTGRNSPLHF. This chain joins TRBV19 and TRBJ1-6; 7 bases align to TRBD1. The CDR3 covers 15 residues. Germline V gives CDR1 LNHDA, CDR2 SQIVND (reference sequence). Trimming took 5 bases from V and 7 from J; bases not matched to a gene: 8.

This clone was detected a few times. The chain employs TRBV11-2 and TRBJ1-2; D uncertain. Germline values: CDR1 SGHAT, CDR2 FQNNGV. The CDR3 consists of 15 residues. V dropped 1 base and J dropped 4 bases, with 13 bases sitting between them. The CDR3: CASSLVPGWRYGYTF. The CDR3 nucleotides read TGTGCCAGCAGCTTAGTGCCGGGTTGGCGCTATGGCTACACCTTC.

V usage is TRBV27 and J usage is TRBJ1-1; the D gene is possibly TRBD1 (5 bases). The CDR3 is 14 residues long. The germline V gene has CDR1 MNHEY and CDR2 SMNVEV (reference sequence). Trimming left V 5 bases short and J 4 bases short, with 14 bases between. CDR3 protein: CASSPSRRGTEAFF. Written as DNA, the CDR3 is TGTGCCAGCAGTCCATCGAGGAGGGGCACTGAAGCTTTCTTT.

This clone is categorized as medium-sized. The CDR3 loop is CASSSSGGAEDTQYF. The CDR3 region has the DNA TGTGCCAGCAGCAGTAGCGGGGGGGCGGAAGATACGCAGTATTTT. This chain uses TRBV9 with TRBJ2-3; 11 bases agree with TRBD2. This CDR3 has 15 amino acids. Germline CDR1 and CDR2: SGDLS and YYNGEE. The V and J ends lost 4 bases and 5 bases, in that order; junction bases with no gene match: 6.

Note on this clone: Since the CDR3 does not end with the conserved phenylalanine or tryptophan, this likely comes from a read error. The limits of the CDR3 on the DNA are not certain, so only TCRdb's listed CDR3 is given. The rearrangement links TRBV24-1 to TRBJ1-4; the table's D call TRBD1 went unverified against the DNA. The germline V gene has CDR1 KGHDR and CDR2 SFDVKD. The CDR3 length is 8 residues, termini included. This CDR3 reads CATSKWAL.

This chain links TRBV4-1 with TRBJ2-3; 10 bases align to TRBD2. The ends lost 3 bases at V and 6 bases at J; junction bases unmatched: 3. Germline CDR1 reads MGHRA; CDR2 reads YSYEKL. CDR3 size: 14 residues. CDR3 sequence reads: CASSHPSGGDTQYF. The CDR3, as DNA: TGCGCCAGCAGCCACCCTAGCGGGGGTGATACGCAGTATTTT.

This chain connects TRBV7-6 to TRBJ1-2; 7 nucleotides agree with TRBD1. Looked up from germline, CDR1 is SGHVS and CDR2 is FNYEAQ. There are 14 residues in the CDR3. The trim removed 0 bases at V and 8 bases at J, leaving 6 bases unmatched. In nucleotides, the CDR3 is TGTGCCAGCAGCTTAGCTCTCGGGACAGCAGGCTACACCTTC. Encoded protein: CASSLALGTAGYTF.

This clone was detected only once. The V and J genes are TRBV7-9 and TRBJ2-1; no reliable D call. The ends were cut back, 5 bases at V and 14 bases at J, with 13 bases in the middle. There are 11 residues in the CDR3. Per the germline V gene, CDR1 is SEHNR and CDR2 is FQNEAQ (reference sequence). This CDR3 is CASSRTEKEFF. Written as DNA, the CDR3 is TGTGCCAGCAGCCGAACAGAAAAGGAGTTCTTC.

The CDR3 reads CASSQVHGGIQETQYF. Written as DNA, the CDR3 is TGTGCCAGCAGCCAAGTCCACGGGGGGATCCAAGAGACCCAGTACTTC. The chain combines TRBV4-2 with TRBJ2-5; 7 bases agree with TRBD2. In germline, CDR1 is LGHNA, CDR2 YNFKEQ. V dropped 1 base and J dropped 1; count of bases not matched to a gene: 6. The CDR3 has 16 residues.

This sequence joins TRBV5-1 and TRBJ2-5; no reliable D call. Germline V gene sequence: CDR1 SGHRS, CDR2 YFSETQ. This CDR3 contains 14 residues. V lost 4 bases to trimming and J lost 1 base, with 11 bases between them. This CDR3 reads CASSLPQSQETQYF. The CDR3 DNA is TGCGCCAGCAGCCTACCTCAATCCCAAGAGACCCAGTACTTC.

This clone was detected only once. CDR3 region: CASSLPSPGSLYEQYF. Written as DNA, the CDR3 is TGTGCCAGCAGTCTACCGTCGCCAGGGTCCCTCTACGAGCAGTACTTC. The chain links TRBV28 to TRBJ2-7; D might be TRBD1 (5 bases). The V and J ends lost 5 bases and 3 bases respectively, with 20 bases between them. Germline V gene lookup returns CDR1 MDHEN and CDR2 SYDVKM. The CDR3 has 16 residues.

This chain joins TRBV7-2 and TRBJ2-1; the match to TRBD2 covers 8 bases. Germline lookup yields CDR1 SGHTA and CDR2 FQGNSA. The J segment lost 5 bases and the V segment lost 1 base, leaving 1 base of the junction unmatched. The CDR3 totals 14 residues. This CDR3 reads CASSLGAGDNEQFF. DNA for the CDR3: TGTGCCAGCAGCTTAGGAGCGGGGGACAATGAGCAGTTCTTC.

V gene TRBV5-5 combines with J gene TRBJ2-4; maybe TRBD1 (6 bases). CDR1 and CDR2 (germline): SGHKS, YYEKEE (reference sequence). The CDR3 runs to 15 residues. Trimming shortened V by 5 bases and J by 0 bases, and 12 bases separated the two germline ends. This CDR3 reads CASSVVTGAKNIQYF. The CDR3 region has the DNA TGTGCCAGCAGTGTCGTGACAGGAGCCAAAAACATTCAGTACTTC.

J is TRBJ2-2 and V is TRBV4-2; 15 bases fit TRBD2. V trimming: 0 bases; J trimming: 0 bases; junction bases outside the gene matches: 5. Germline V gives CDR1 LGHNA, CDR2 YNFKEQ. This CDR3 contains 20 residues. The CDR3 nucleotides read TGTGCCAGCAGCCAAGAACGGGGACTAGCGGGGGGAGCGAACACCGGGGAGCTGTTTTTT. This gives the protein CASSQERGLAGGANTGELFF.

V gene TRBV11-3 combines with J gene TRBJ1-2; D remains unclear. Germline assignment: CDR1 SGHNT and CDR2 YENEEA. The CDR3 covers 17 residues. V was cut by 1 base and J by 3 bases, with 18 bases left in between. CDR3 DNA: TGTGCCAGCAGCTTAGCGGGAGGTAAAGGACGCTACTATGGCTACACCTTC. This encodes CASSLAGGKGRYYGYTF.

This rearrangement joins TRBV6-2 or TRBV6-3 to TRBJ1-5; a weak D match, TRBD1 (5 bases). The CDR3 runs 14 residues. Trimming removed 4 bases from V and 6 bases from J, with 13 bases in between. Looked up from germline, CDR1 is MNHEY and CDR2 is SVGEGT. DNA of the CDR3: TGTGCCAGCAGTTCTCAGGGATTTGGTCAGCCCCAGCATTTT. It specifies CASSSQGFGQPQHF.